This TCR beta chain was found in a study of metastatic and nonmetastatic thyroid tumors. Study information: Where malignant and benign thyroid patients were concerned, repertoires were compared across blood and tumor or nodule tissue.

Treatment of any kind had been given to no patient before thyroid surgery. This CDR3 has 14 amino acids. V was clipped by 6 bases and J by 4 bases, with 16 bases between them. Germline values: CDR1 DFQATT, CDR2 SNEGSKA (reference sequence). Details on this clone: The antigen remains unidentified.

From the PCR reads, TCRdb re-called clones with MiXCR. This sample yields several thousand clones, of which about two fifths are seen a single time; approximately 23% belongs to the top ten. Study-wide findings and caveats: Malignant thyroid tumors reportedly exceeded benign nodules significantly in TCR beta diversity, with the difference appearing in blood and tumor.

The sequenced material came from tumor tissue. The receptor's source is a female donor with papillary thyroid cancer or a benign thyroid nodule (not recorded which). Some clones in this sample may be carry-over from other donors' samples. The V call is TRBV20-1, the J call TRBJ2-1; D might be TRBD1 (6 bases). CDR3 in amino acids: CSANFDRPYNEQFF. The CDR3 DNA reads as TGCAGTGCCAACTTCGACAGGCCATACAATGAGCAGTTCTTC.